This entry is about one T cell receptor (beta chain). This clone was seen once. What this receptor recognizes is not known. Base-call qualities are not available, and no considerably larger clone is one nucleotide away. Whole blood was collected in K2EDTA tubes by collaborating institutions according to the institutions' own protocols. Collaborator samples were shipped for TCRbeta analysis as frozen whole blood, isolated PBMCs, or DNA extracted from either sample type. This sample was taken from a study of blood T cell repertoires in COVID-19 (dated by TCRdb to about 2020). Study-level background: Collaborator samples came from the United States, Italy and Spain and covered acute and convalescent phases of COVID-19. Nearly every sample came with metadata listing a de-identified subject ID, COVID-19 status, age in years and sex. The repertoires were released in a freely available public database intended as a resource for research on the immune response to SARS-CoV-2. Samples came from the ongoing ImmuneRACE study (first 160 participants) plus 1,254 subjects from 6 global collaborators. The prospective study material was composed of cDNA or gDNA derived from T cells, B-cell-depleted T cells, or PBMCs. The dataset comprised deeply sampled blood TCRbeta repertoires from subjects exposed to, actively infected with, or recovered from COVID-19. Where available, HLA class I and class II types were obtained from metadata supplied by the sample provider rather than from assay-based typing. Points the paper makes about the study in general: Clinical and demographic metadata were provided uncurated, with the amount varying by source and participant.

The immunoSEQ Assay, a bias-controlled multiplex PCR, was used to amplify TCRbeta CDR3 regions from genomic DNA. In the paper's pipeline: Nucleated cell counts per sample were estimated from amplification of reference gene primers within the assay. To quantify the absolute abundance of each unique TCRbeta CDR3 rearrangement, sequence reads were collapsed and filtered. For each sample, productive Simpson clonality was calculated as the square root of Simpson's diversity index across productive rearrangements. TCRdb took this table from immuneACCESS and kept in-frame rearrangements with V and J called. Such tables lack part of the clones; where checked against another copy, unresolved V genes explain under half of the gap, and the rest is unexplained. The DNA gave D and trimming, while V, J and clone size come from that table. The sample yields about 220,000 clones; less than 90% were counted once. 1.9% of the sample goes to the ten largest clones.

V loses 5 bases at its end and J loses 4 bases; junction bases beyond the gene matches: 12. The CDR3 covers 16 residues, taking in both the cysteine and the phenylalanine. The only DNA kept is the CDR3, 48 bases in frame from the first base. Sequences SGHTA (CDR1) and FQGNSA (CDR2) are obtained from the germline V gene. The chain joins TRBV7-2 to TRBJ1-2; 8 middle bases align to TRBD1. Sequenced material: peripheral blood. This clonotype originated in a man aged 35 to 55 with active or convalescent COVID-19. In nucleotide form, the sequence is TGTGCCAGCAGCCCACGTTCAGGGGGCGCGGGCTATGGCTACACCTTC. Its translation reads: CASSPRSGGAGYGYTF.